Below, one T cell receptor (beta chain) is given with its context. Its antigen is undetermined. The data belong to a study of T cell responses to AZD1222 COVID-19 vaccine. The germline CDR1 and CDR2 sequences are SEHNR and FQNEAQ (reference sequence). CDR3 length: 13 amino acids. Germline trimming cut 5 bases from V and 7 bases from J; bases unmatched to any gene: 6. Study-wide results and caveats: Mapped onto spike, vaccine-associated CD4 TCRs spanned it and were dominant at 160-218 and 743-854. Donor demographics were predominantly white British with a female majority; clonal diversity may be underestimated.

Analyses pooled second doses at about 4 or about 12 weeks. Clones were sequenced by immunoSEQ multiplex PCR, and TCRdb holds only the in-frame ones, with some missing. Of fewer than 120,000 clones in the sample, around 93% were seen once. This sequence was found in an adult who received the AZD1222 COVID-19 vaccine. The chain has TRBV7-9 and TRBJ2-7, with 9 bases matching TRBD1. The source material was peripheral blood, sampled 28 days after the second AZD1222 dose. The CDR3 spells CASSLRQGEEQYF. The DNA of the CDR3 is TGTGCCAGCAGCCTCCGACAGGGGGAAGAGCAGTACTTC.